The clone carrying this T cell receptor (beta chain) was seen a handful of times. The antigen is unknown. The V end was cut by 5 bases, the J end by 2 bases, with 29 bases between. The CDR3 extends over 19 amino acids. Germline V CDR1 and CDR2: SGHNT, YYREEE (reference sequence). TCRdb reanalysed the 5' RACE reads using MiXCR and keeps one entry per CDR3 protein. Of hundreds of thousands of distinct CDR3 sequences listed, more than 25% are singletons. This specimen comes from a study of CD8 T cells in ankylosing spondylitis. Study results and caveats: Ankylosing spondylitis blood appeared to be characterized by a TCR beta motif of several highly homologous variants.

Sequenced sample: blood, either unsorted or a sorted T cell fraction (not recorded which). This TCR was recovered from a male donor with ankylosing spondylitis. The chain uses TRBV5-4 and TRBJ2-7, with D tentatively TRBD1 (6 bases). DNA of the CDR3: TGTGCCAGCAGTTTGAACTCGGGACACTCTAGAGGGGCTACCTACGAGCAGTACTTC. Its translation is CASSLNSGHSRGATYEQYF.